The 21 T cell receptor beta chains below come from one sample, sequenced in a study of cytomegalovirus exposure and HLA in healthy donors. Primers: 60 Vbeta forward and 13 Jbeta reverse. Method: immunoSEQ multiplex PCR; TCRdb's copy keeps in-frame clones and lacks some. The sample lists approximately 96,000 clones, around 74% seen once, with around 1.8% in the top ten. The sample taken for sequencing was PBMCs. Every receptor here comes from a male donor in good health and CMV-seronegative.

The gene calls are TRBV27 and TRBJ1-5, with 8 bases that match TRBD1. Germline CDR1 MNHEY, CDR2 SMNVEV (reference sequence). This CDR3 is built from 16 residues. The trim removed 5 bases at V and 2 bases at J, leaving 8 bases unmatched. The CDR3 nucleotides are TGTGCCAGCAGTGGACGCCGGGGACAGGGCAATCAGCCCCAGCATTTT. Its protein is CASSGRRGQGNQPQHF.

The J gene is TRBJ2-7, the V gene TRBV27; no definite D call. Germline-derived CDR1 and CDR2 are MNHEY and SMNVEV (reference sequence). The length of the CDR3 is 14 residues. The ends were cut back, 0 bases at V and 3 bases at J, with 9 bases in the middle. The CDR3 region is CASSLSDTDYEQYF. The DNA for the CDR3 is TGTGCCAGCAGTTTATCCGACACAGACTACGAGCAGTACTTC.

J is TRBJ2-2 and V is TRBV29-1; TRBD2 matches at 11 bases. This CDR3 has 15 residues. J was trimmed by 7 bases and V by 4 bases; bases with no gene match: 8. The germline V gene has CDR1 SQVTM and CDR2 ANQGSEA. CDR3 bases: TGCAGCGTTGCGGGTGGACTAGCGGGTAACGGGGAGCTGTTTTTT. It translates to CSVAGGLAGNGELFF.

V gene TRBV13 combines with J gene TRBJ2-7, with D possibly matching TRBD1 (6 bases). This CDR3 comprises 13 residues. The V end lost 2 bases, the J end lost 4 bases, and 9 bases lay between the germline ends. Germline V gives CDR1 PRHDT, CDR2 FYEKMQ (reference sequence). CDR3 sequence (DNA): TGTGCCAGCAGCTTAAGGGGGAAGTACGAGCAGTACTTC. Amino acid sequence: CASSLRGKYEQYF.

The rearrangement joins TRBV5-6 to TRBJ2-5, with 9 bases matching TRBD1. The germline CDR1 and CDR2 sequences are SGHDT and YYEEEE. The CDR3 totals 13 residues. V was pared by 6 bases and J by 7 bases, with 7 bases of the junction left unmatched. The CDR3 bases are TGTGCCAGCATCAGGACAGGGGATATGACCCAGTACTTC. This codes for CASIRTGDMTQYF.

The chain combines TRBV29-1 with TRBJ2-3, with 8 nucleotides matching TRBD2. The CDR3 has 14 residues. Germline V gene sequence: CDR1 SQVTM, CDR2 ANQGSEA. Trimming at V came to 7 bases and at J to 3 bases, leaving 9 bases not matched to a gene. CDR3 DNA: TGCAGCGGCTTAAGCGGGAGTTGGACAGATACGCAGTATTTT. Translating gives CSGLSGSWTDTQYF.

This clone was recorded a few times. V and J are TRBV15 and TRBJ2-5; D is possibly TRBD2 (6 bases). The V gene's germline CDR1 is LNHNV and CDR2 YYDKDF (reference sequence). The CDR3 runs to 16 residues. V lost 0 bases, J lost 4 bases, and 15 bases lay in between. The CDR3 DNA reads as TGTGCCACCAGCAGAGAAACGCGGGGTGGGGCAGAGACCCAGTACTTC. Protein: CATSRETRGGAETQYF.

The CDR3 region has the DNA TGTGCCAGCAGCCAAATGCAGGGATCGAATGAGCAGTTCTTC. Translation gives CASSQMQGSNEQFF. The rearrangement joins TRBV16 to TRBJ2-1; D might be TRBD1 (5 bases). V dropped 2 bases and J dropped 7 bases, with 12 bases sitting between them. The CDR3 contains 14 residues. Germline V gene sequence: CDR1 KGHSY, CDR2 FQNENV.

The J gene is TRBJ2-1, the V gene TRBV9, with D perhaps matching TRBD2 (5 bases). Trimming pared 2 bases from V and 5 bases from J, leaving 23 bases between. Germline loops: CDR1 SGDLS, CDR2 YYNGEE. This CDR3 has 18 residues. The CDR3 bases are TGTGCCAGCAGCGTCCGACAAACAAGAGGGCTAACTGACAATGAGCAGTTCTTC. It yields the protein CASSVRQTRGLTDNEQFF.

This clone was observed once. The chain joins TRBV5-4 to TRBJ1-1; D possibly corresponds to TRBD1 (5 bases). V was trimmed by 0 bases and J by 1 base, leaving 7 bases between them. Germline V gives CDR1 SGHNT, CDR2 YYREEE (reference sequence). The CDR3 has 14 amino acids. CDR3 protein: CASSLGQTNTEAFF. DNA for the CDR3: TGTGCCAGCAGCTTGGGACAGACGAACACTGAAGCTTTCTTT.

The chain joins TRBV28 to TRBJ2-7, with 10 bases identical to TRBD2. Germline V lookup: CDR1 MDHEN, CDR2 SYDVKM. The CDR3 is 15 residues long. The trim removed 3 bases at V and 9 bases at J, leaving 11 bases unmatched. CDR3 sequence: CASSFSLAGASGQYF. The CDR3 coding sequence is TGTGCCAGCAGTTTCTCCCTAGCGGGAGCAAGCGGGCAGTACTTC.

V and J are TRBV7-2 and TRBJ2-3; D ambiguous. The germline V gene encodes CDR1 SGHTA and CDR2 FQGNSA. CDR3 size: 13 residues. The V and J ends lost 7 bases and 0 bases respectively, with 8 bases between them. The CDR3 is CASTQMSTDTQYF. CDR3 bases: TGTGCCAGCACACAGATGAGCACAGATACGCAGTATTTT.

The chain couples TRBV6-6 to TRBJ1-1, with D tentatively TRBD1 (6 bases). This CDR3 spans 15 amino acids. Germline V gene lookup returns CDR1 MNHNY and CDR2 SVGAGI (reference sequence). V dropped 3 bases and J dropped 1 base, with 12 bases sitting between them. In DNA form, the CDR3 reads TGTGCCAGCAGTTATCTATCGACAGGGAACACTGAAGCTTTCTTT. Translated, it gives CASSYLSTGNTEAFF.

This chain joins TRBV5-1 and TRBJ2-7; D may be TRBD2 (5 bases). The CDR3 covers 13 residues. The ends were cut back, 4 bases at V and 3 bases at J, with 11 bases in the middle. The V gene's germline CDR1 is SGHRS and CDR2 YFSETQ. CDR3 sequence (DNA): TGCGCCAGCAGCGCCTACGGGGACTACGAGCAGTACTTC. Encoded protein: CASSAYGDYEQYF.

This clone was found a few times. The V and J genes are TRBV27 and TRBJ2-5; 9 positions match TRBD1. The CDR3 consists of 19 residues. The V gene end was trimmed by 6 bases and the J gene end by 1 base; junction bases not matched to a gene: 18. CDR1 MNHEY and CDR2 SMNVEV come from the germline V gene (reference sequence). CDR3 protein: CASSRARGTGKGSQETQYF. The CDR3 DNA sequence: TGTGCCAGCAGCCGGGCCCGCGGGACAGGGAAAGGTTCCCAAGAGACCCAGTACTTC.

CDR3 protein: CASSLEASGINSPLHF. The DNA of the CDR3 is TGCGCCAGCAGCTTGGAAGCCTCAGGGATTAATTCACCCCTCCACTTT. The chain uses TRBV5-1 and TRBJ1-6; D is perhaps TRBD1 (5 bases). This CDR3 has 16 amino acids. V gave up 0 bases and J gave up 6 bases, with 13 bases separating them. CDR1 and CDR2 from the germline V gene are SGHRS and YFSETQ. Variable domain in full (rest from reference TRBV5-1 and TRBJ1-6): KAGVTQTPRYLIKTRGQQVTLSCSPISGHRSVSWYQQTPGQGLQFLFEYFSETQRNKGNFPGRFSGRQFSNSRSEMNVSTLELGDSALYLCASSLEASGINSPLHFGNGTRLTVT.

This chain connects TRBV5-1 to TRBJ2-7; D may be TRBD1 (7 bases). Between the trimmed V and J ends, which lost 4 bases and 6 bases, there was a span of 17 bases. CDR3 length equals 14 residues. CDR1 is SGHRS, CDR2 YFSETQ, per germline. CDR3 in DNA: TGCGCCAGCAGCCTTGAGACAGGGACTGGCGAGCAGTACTTC. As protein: CASSLETGTGEQYF. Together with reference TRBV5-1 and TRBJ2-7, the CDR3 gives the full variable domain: KAGVTQTPRYLIKTRGQQVTLSCSPISGHRSVSWYQQTPGQGLQFLFEYFSETQRNKGNFPGRFSGRQFSNSRSEMNVSTLELGDSALYLCASSLETGTGEQYFGPGTRLTVT.

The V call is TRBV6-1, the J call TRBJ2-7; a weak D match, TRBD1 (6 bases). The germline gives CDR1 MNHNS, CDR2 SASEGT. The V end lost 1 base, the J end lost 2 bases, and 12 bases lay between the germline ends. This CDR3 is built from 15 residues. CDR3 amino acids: CASSEGQGRAYEQYF. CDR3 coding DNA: TGTGCCAGCAGTGAAGGGCAGGGGCGCGCCTACGAGCAGTACTTC.

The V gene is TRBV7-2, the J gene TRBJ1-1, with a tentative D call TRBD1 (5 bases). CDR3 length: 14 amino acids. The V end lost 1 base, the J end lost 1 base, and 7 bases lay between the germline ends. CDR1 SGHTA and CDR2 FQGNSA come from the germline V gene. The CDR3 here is CASSLGRENTEAFF. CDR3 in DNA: TGTGCCAGCAGCTTAGGCAGGGAGAACACTGAAGCTTTCTTT. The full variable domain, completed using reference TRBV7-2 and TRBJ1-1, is GAGVSQSPSNKVTEKGKDVELRCDPISGHTALYWYRQSLGQGLEFLIYFQGNSAPDKSGLPSDRFSAERTGGSVSTLTIQRTQQEDSAVYLCASSLGRENTEAFFGQGTRLTVV.

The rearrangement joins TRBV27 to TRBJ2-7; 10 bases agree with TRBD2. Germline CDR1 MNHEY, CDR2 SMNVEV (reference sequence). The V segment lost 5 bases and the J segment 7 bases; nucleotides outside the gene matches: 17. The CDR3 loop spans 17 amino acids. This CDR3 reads CASSHPLPAGGHLEQYF. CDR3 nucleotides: TGTGCCAGCAGTCATCCCCTCCCAGCGGGAGGGCATCTGGAGCAGTACTTC.

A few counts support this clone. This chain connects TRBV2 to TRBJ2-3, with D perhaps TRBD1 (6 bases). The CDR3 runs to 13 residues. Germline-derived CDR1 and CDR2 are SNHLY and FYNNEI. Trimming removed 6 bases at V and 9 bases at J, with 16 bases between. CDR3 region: CASSQYRVDTQYF. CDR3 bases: TGTGCCAGCAGCCAATACAGGGTAGACACGCAGTATTTT.